This T cell receptor beta chain stems from a study of radiation and T cells in renal cell carcinoma. Study details: Nephrectomy followed 15 Gy stereotactic body radiation by 4 weeks.

As for this clone: The antigen remains unidentified.

Clones were read by immunoSEQ multiplex PCR, and TCRdb kept only the in-frame ones, dropping some. In the table there are about 150,000 clones, approximately 90% of which are singletons. V was pared by 5 bases and J by 8 bases, with 18 bases between. CDR3 length: 14 amino acids. Germline CDR1 reads SGHAT; CDR2 reads FQNNGV. Documented time point: baseline pretreatment blood. Specified treatment: 15 Gy SBRT to primary tumor, nephrectomy 4 weeks later. Serial blood draws occurred at baseline and 2 and 4 weeks post-SBRT. Study-wide results and limits: Top tumor clonotypes rose in blood 2 weeks post-radiation, then contracted. Without pretreatment biopsies, baseline tumor clonotype presence was undetermined.

This clonotype originated in a woman in her fifties or sixties with renal cell carcinoma. The chain employs TRBV11-2 and TRBJ1-2, with TRBD1 as a possible D gene (6 bases). The specimen was blood, collected from a patient whose treatment included radiotherapy and nephrectomy. CDR3 loop: CASSDRRGHQGYTF. The CDR3 coding sequence is TGTGCCAGCAGCGATCGCCGGGGGCATCAAGGCTACACCTTC.